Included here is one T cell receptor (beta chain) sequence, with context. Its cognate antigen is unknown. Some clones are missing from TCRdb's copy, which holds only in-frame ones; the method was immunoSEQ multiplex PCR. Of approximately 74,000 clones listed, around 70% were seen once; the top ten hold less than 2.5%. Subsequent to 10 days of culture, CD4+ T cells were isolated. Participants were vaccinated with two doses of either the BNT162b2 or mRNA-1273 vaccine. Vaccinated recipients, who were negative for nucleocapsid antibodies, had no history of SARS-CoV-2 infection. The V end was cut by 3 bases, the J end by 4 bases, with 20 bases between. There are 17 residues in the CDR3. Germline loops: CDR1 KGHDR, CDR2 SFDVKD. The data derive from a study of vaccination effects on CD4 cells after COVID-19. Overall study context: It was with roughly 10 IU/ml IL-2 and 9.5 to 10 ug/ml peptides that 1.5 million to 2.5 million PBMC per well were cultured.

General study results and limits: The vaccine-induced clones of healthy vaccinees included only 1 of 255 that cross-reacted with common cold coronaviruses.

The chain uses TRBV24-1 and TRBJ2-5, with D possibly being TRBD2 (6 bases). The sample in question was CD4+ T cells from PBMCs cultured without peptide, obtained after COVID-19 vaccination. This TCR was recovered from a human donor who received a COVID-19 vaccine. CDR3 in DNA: TGTGCCACCAGTGATCCCGGGACCGGGGGAATTAGAGAGACCCAGTACTTC. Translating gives CATSDPGTGGIRETQYF.